Listed here are 13 T cell receptor beta chains from one sample, sequenced in a study of monozygotic twins with inflammatory bowel disease. From the 5' RACE reads, TCRdb lists one entry per CDR3 protein and no DNA. The listing contains 210,000 or so distinct CDR3 sequences. The sequenced sample was blood. All receptors come from a human donor with ulcerative colitis or Crohn's disease, or a healthy co-twin of an affected twin (not recorded which).

The chain combines TRBV27 with TRBJ2-7. Germline CDR1 reads MNHEY; CDR2 reads SMNVEV (reference sequence). The CDR3 is 14 amino acids. The CDR3 reads CASSFQDTPDEQYF.

V is TRBV12-3 or TRBV12-4 and J is TRBJ1-1. The CDR3 is made up of 15 amino acids. CDR3 in amino acids: CASSLNSVMNTEAFF.

CDR3 in amino acids: CASKRGQGRPTDTQYF. The chain couples TRBV12-3 or TRBV12-4 to TRBJ2-3; the D call from TCRdb, TRBD1, cannot be confirmed without DNA. There are 16 residues in the CDR3.

The chain combines TRBV24-1 with TRBJ2-3; checking the TCRdb D call of TRBD1 is not possible without DNA. The CDR3 is made up of 14 amino acids. Germline CDR1 KGHDR, CDR2 SFDVKD. CDR3 residues: CATSDRQGVDTQYF.

The gene calls are TRBV3-1 and TRBJ2-3; TCRdb names TRBD2, which stays unverified in the absence of DNA. CDR1 and CDR2 from the germline V gene are LGHDT and YNNKEL (reference sequence). The CDR3 has 15 residues. CDR3 sequence: CASSQGGSYTDTQYF.

The V call is TRBV4-3, the J call TRBJ2-7; TCRdb picks TRBD1, but there is no DNA to check that call. This CDR3 has 14 amino acids. Germline lookup yields CDR1 LGHNA and CDR2 YSLEER. CDR3 in amino acids: CASSQDRADYEQYF.

V is TRBV27 and J is TRBJ2-5. Germline CDR1 reads MNHEY; CDR2 reads SMNVEV (reference sequence). The CDR3 is 11 amino acids. CDR3 residues: CASRGTRTQYF.

The rearrangement joins TRBV30 to TRBJ1-1; TCRdb outputs TRBD1, but without DNA this stays unchecked. The germline CDR1 and CDR2 sequences are GTSNPN and SVGIG (reference sequence). There are 14 residues in the CDR3. The CDR3 here is CACLEPGQNTEAFF.

The chain recombines TRBV30 with TRBJ2-7; TCRdb lists TRBD1, though no DNA is available to test this call. Germline CDR1 GTSNPN, CDR2 SVGIG (reference sequence). The CDR3 is 13 residues long. CDR3 residues: CAWTKGGGYEQYF.

The rearrangement uses TRBV2 and TRBJ1-5. The CDR3 totals 13 residues. Germline V gene data show CDR1 as SNHLY and CDR2 as FYNNEI. The CDR3 here is CASMRELNQPQHF.

This chain links TRBV7-9 with TRBJ1-2; no DNA is available, so the TRBD1 call from TCRdb remains unchecked. The V gene's germline CDR1 is SEHNR and CDR2 FQNEAQ (reference sequence). The CDR3 contains 12 residues. The CDR3 protein is CASSLGTVGYTF. The whole variable domain, remainder taken from reference TRBV7-9 and TRBJ1-2, is DTGVSQNPRHKITKRGQNVTFRCDPISEHNRLYWYRQTLGQGPEFLTYFQNEAQLEKSRLLSDRFSAERPKGSFSTLEIQRTEQGDSAMYLCASSLGTVGYTFGSGTRLTVV.

The chain uses TRBV18 and TRBJ2-3; TCRdb names TRBD2, which stays unverified in the absence of DNA. CDR3 length equals 16 residues. CDR1 is KGHSH, CDR2 LQKENI, per germline. This chain's CDR3 is CASSPVENSHTDTQYF.

This chain's CDR3 is CASSFSSLGEQYF. The genes are TRBV7-2 and TRBJ2-7. Germline CDR1 reads SGHTA; CDR2 reads FQGNSA. The CDR3 runs 13 residues.